These 26 T cell receptor beta chains were sequenced from one sample in a study of cytomegalovirus exposure and HLA in healthy donors. The PCR made use of 60 Vbeta and 13 Jbeta primers. The method was immunoSEQ multiplex PCR; TCRdb's version includes in-frame clones alone and lacks a portion of them. Of 120,000 to 150,000 clones listed, 60% to 85% are singletons. Input material: PBMCs. All receptors derive from a middle-aged man in good health and CMV-seropositive.

The chain employs TRBV18 and TRBJ2-3, with 8 positions matching TRBD2. After removal of 3 bases from V and 7 bases from J, the junction contained 9 bases not matched to a gene. Germline V lookup: CDR1 KGHSH, CDR2 LQKENI. This CDR3 has 15 residues. CDR3 residues: CASSPGGDVKHTQYF. The CDR3 region has the DNA TGTGCCAGCTCACCCGGGGGGGACGTCAAACATACGCAGTATTTT.

The chain combines TRBV5-1 with TRBJ2-5, with 9 bases aligning to TRBD1. Judging by the DNA end, TRBJ2-7 fits better; the J call may be wrong. Germline V gene lookup returns CDR1 SGHRS and CDR2 YFSETQ. This CDR3 comprises 14 residues. The DNA for the CDR3 is TGCGCCAGCAGCCACGACAGGGGGAGCTACGAGCAGTACTTC. Protein product: CASSHDRGSYEQYF.

This sequence joins TRBV9 and TRBJ1-5; D remains unclear. V lost 2 bases to trimming and J lost 2 bases, with 8 bases between them. Per the germline V gene, CDR1 is SGDLS and CDR2 is YYNGEE. The CDR3 runs to 14 residues. CDR3 amino acids: CASSVSGGNQPQHF. DNA for the CDR3: TGTGCCAGCAGCGTGAGCGGGGGCAATCAGCCCCAGCATTTT.

The chain employs TRBV28 and TRBJ1-2; 8 bases map to TRBD1. The J segment lost 10 bases and the V segment lost 9 bases, leaving 10 bases of the junction unmatched. This CDR3 has 12 residues. CDR1 is MDHEN, CDR2 SYDVKM, per germline. CDR3: CASFLPGGPYTF. The CDR3 DNA reads as TGTGCCAGTTTCCTGCCAGGGGGCCCCTACACCTTC.

CDR3 sequence (DNA): TGCGCCAGCAGCTCGGGTGGGGGGACAGATACGCAGTATTTT. Its protein is CASSSGGGTDTQYF. V usage is TRBV5-1 and J usage is TRBJ2-3, with D perhaps matching TRBD2 (6 bases). CDR3 size: 14 residues. Per the germline V gene, CDR1 is SGHRS and CDR2 is YFSETQ. V was pared by 3 bases and J by 3 bases, with 11 bases between.

This clone turned up a few times. CDR3 bases: TGCGCCAGCAGCCCCCTATCTGGAAACACCATATATTTT. Translated: CASSPLSGNTIYF. This chain joins TRBV5-1 and TRBJ1-3; no definite D call. The ends were cut back, 4 bases at V and 1 base at J, with 6 bases in the middle. CDR1 SGHRS and CDR2 YFSETQ come from the germline V gene. The CDR3 loop spans 13 amino acids.

The V call is TRBV7-9, the J call TRBJ2-7, with 9 bases that match TRBD1. V dropped 2 bases and J dropped 4; count of bases not matched to a gene: 3. The CDR3 is 14 residues long. From germline, CDR1 is SEHNR and CDR2 FQNEAQ (reference sequence). The CDR3 protein is CASSLRDRVYEQYF. CDR3 nucleotide sequence: TGTGCCAGCAGCTTACGGGACAGGGTGTACGAGCAGTACTTC.

The genes are TRBV7-9 and TRBJ2-7; D ambiguous. The V gene's germline CDR1 is SEHNR and CDR2 FQNEAQ (reference sequence). The germline V and J ends were trimmed by 5 bases and 1 base, with 9 bases remaining between them. The CDR3 is 13 residues long. The CDR3: CASSQTVSYEQYF. The CDR3 coding sequence is TGTGCCAGCAGCCAAACGGTTTCCTACGAGCAGTACTTC.

The CDR3 DNA reads as TGTGCCAGCAGCTTCGCCGGGGAGCTGTTTTTT. Translation gives CASSFAGELFF. The V call is TRBV7-9, the J call TRBJ2-2; D uncertain. Deletions cut 3 bases from V and 6 bases from J, with 2 bases between. Germline V gives CDR1 SEHNR, CDR2 FQNEAQ (reference sequence). This CDR3 is built from 11 residues.

This rearrangement joins TRBV9 to TRBJ1-2; 8 bases map to TRBD1. Germline CDR1 reads SGDLS; CDR2 reads YYNGEE. Trimming removed 4 bases from V and 4 bases from J; junction bases left unmatched: 15. The CDR3 sequence is 17 residues long. The CDR3 coding sequence is TGTGCCAGCAGCAAAGAGGTGGACAGGGAAGGAGGCTATGGCTACACCTTC. Protein: CASSKEVDREGGYGYTF.

This clone was seen more than once but under ten times. The chain employs TRBV1 and TRBJ1-1. TRBV1 is recorded as a pseudogene. CDR3 length: 17 residues. The CDR3 bases are TGCACCAGCAGCCAAGGTTCCCCTGCCGTAGAAAGCGGAGAAGCTTTCTTT. Translation: CTSSQGSPAVESGEAFF.

Here the CDR3 DNA reads TGCACCACCAAGCGGGTCGTGGATGGCTACACCTTC. Translated, it gives CTTKRVVDGYTF. The chain has TRBV29-1 and TRBJ1-2, with D unresolved. Germline CDR1 SQVTM, CDR2 ANQGSEA. The CDR3 has 12 residues.

The V call is TRBV5-1, the J call TRBJ2-5; the match to TRBD2 covers 12 bases. There are 19 residues in the CDR3. Germline trimming cut 1 base from V and 5 bases from J; bases unmatched to any gene: 15. CDR1 is SGHRS, CDR2 YFSETQ, per germline. As DNA, the CDR3 is TGCGCCAGCAGCTTGAGTGTCCGCGGGGGACTAGCGGGTATCGAGACCCAGTACTTC. Protein sequence: CASSLSVRGGLAGIETQYF.

The count of this clone is one. The chain uses TRBV28 and TRBJ2-1; 10 positions agree with TRBD1. J lost 6 bases, V lost 7 bases, and 6 bases had no gene match. Germline CDR1 and CDR2: MDHEN and SYDVKM. The CDR3 is 14 residues long. The CDR3 DNA reads TGTGCCAGCAAGACAGGGGGCTATATCAATGAGCAGTTCTTC. Residues: CASKTGGYINEQFF.

V usage is TRBV10-3 and J usage is TRBJ2-5; D is unresolved. The CDR3 length is 13 residues. Trimming removed 2 bases at V and 3 bases at J, with 7 bases between. CDR1 is ENHRY and CDR2 is SYGVKD in the germline V gene. CDR3 amino acids: CAISETVEETQYF. In DNA, the CDR3 is TGTGCCATCAGTGAGACAGTAGAAGAGACCCAGTACTTC.

A few counts support this clone. V and J are TRBV9 and TRBJ2-4, with TRBD2 as a possible D gene (5 bases). The germline V gene has CDR1 SGDLS and CDR2 YYNGEE. The CDR3 runs to 17 residues. The germline V and J ends were trimmed by 4 bases and 2 bases, with 19 bases remaining between them. In DNA, the CDR3 is TGTGCCAGCAGCCCAGGTGGAGGCTGGGAGACCAAAAACATTCAGTACTTC. This gives the protein CASSPGGGWETKNIQYF.

The chain uses TRBV27 and TRBJ2-1, with TRBD2 matching over 7 bases. The germline CDR1 and CDR2 sequences are MNHEY and SMNVEV (reference sequence). The CDR3 extends over 14 amino acids. J lost 7 bases, V lost 3 bases, and 6 bases had no gene match. The DNA for the CDR3 is TGTGCCAGCAGTTTTGGGGGAGCGGGGAATGAGCAGTTCTTC. Encoded protein: CASSFGGAGNEQFF.

The chain links TRBV28 to TRBJ1-5; no definite D call. Trimming cost V 5 bases and J 11 bases, with 13 bases left between them. In germline, CDR1 is MDHEN, CDR2 SYDVKM. The CDR3 loop spans 12 amino acids. The CDR3 sequence is CASSQQLRTQHF. CDR3 nucleotide sequence: TGTGCCAGCAGTCAACAACTAAGGACCCAGCATTTT. The full variable domain, completed using reference TRBV28 and TRBJ1-5, is DVKVTQSSRYLVKRTGEKVFLECVQDMDHENMFWYRQDPGLGLRLIYFSYDVKMKEKGDIPEGYSVSREKKERFSLILESASTNQTSMYLCASSQQLRTQHFGDGTRLSIL.

The V call is TRBV11-2, the J call TRBJ2-5; the D gene is possibly TRBD1 (6 bases). Looked up from germline, CDR1 is SGHAT and CDR2 is FQNNGV. Between the trimmed V and J ends, which lost 6 bases and 4 bases, there was a span of 18 bases. The CDR3 runs 15 residues. CDR3 in amino acids: CASRLQDRISETQYF. CDR3 nucleotide sequence: TGTGCCAGCAGACTACAGGACAGAATCTCAGAGACCCAGTACTTC.

The chain has TRBV2 and TRBJ2-7; D may be TRBD1 (5 bases). The CDR3 extends over 15 amino acids. The germline CDR1 and CDR2 sequences are SNHLY and FYNNEI. Trimming removed 0 bases from V and 0 bases from J, with 9 bases in between. CDR3 in DNA: TGTGCCAGCAGTGAAGCCAGGGCCTTCTCCTACGAGCAGTACTTC. Translating gives CASSEARAFSYEQYF.

The chain uses TRBV7-9 and TRBJ2-3; perhaps TRBD2 as D (6 bases). Deletions cut 3 bases from V and 5 bases from J, with 12 bases between. The CDR3 runs to 14 residues. The germline gives CDR1 SEHNR, CDR2 FQNEAQ (reference sequence). Written as DNA, the CDR3 is TGTGCCAGCAGCTTTCGGGAGAAGGGAGATACGCAGTATTTT. Translating it yields CASSFREKGDTQYF.

V usage is TRBV5-4 and J usage is TRBJ2-5; TRBD1 is a possible D gene (6 bases). Trimming took 4 bases from V and 1 from J, leaving 11 bases between them. The CDR3 covers 14 residues. Germline assignment: CDR1 SGHNT and CDR2 YYREEE (reference sequence). CDR3 residues: CASSRRQVQETQYF. CDR3 DNA sequence: TGTGCCAGCAGCCGTAGACAGGTCCAAGAGACCCAGTACTTC.

Here the CDR3 reads CASSGGTVSSYEQYF. In nucleotides, the CDR3 is TGTGCCAGTAGCGGCGGGACAGTCAGCTCCTACGAGCAGTACTTC. The chain couples TRBV19 to TRBJ2-7; D is perhaps TRBD1 (7 bases). The V gene's germline CDR1 is LNHDA and CDR2 SQIVND (reference sequence). The ends were cut back, 6 bases at V and 0 bases at J, with 15 bases in the middle. There are 15 residues in the CDR3.

The CDR3 loop is CASGTNGQPQHF. In DNA form, the CDR3 reads TGTGCTAGTGGGACAAACGGTCAGCCCCAGCATTTT. The rearrangement uses TRBV12-5 and TRBJ1-5; D ambiguous. CDR3 length: 12 residues. V was pared by 6 bases and J by 6 bases, with 9 bases between. CDR1 and CDR2 (germline): LGHNT, FRNRAP.

V and J are TRBV5-1 and TRBJ2-3, with TRBD2 as a possible D gene (6 bases). The germline gives CDR1 SGHRS, CDR2 YFSETQ. V lost 4 bases, J lost 5 bases, and 17 bases lay in between. This CDR3 has 15 amino acids. The CDR3 DNA is TGCGCCAGCAGCCCGGGTAGTAGCGGTGGAGATACGCAGTATTTT. It specifies CASSPGSSGGDTQYF.

The rearrangement joins TRBV19 to TRBJ1-6; D gene unclear. Germline V lookup: CDR1 LNHDA, CDR2 SQIVND (reference sequence). The CDR3 sequence is 15 residues long. V gave up 5 bases and J gave up 0 bases, with 8 bases separating them. This CDR3 reads CASSHLSSYNSPLHF. CDR3 DNA sequence: TGTGCCAGTAGTCATCTCAGCTCCTATAATTCACCCCTCCACTTT.